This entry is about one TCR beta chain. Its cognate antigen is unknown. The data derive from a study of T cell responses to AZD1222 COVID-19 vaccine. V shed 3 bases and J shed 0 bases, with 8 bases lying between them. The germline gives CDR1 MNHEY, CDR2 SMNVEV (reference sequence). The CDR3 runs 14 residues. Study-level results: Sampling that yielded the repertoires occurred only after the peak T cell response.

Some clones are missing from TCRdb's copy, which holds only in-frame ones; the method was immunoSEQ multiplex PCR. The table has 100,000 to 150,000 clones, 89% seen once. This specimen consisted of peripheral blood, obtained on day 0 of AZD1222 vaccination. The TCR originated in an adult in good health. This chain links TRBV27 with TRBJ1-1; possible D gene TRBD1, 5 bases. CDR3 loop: CASSFGAVNTEAFF. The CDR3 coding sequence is TGTGCCAGCAGTTTTGGGGCGGTGAACACTGAAGCTTTCTTT.